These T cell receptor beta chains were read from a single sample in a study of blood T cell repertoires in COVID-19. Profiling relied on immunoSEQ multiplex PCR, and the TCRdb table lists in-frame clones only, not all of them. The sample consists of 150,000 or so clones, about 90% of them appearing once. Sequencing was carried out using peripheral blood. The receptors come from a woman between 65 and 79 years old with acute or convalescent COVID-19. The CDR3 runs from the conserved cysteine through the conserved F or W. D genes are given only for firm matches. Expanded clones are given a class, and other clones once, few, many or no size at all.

CDR3nt: TGTGCCAGCAGCCAAGTCCCCCTTGACTTAGGGGGATACGAGCAGTACTTC; CDR3aa: CASSQVPLDLGGYEQYF; d_gene: NA; abundance: NA; j_gene: TRBJ2-7; v_gene: TRBV3-1/TRBV3-2
CDR3nt: TGTGCCAGCAGTGACTCGGCTAGCGGGAGGGGTTATGAGCAGTTCTTC; CDR3aa: CASSDSASGRGYEQFF; d_gene: TRBD2; abundance: NA; j_gene: TRBJ2-1; v_gene: TRBV6-4
CDR3nt: TGTGCCAGCAGTTACTATGGGACAGAAGCTTTCTTT; CDR3aa: CASSYYGTEAFF; d_gene: NA; abundance: NA; j_gene: TRBJ1-1; v_gene: TRBV6-2/TRBV6-3
CDR3nt: TGCGCCAGCAGCCTAGGAGGTTATAGCAATCAGCCCCAGCATTTT; CDR3aa: CASSLGGYSNQPQHF; d_gene: NA; abundance: NA; j_gene: TRBJ1-5; v_gene: TRBV5-1
CDR3nt: TGTGCCAGCAGCGGAGGACTGGCTGATACGCAGTATTTT; CDR3aa: CASSGGLADTQYF; d_gene: NA; abundance: NA; j_gene: TRBJ2-3; v_gene: TRBV7-2
CDR3nt: TGTGCCAGCAGCCAATACAAACCGGGACTACAACACAATGAGCAGTTCTTC; CDR3aa: CASSQYKPGLQHNEQFF; d_gene: TRBD2; abundance: few; j_gene: TRBJ2-1; v_gene: TRBV11-2
CDR3nt: TGTGCCAGCAGTGAACATCGGGGGGGCTACGAGCAGTACTTC; CDR3aa: CASSEHRGGYEQYF; d_gene: TRBD2; abundance: NA; j_gene: TRBJ2-7; v_gene: TRBV2
CDR3nt: TGCGCCAGCAGCTTGCAAACAGGCTCTGGAAACACCATATATTTT; CDR3aa: CASSLQTGSGNTIYF; d_gene: NA; abundance: NA; j_gene: TRBJ1-3; v_gene: TRBV5-1
CDR3nt: TGTGCCAGTAGTGACAGGGGGATGGCTGTTTTTTTT; CDR3aa: CASSDRGMAVFF; d_gene: TRBD1; abundance: once; j_gene: TRBJ1-4; v_gene: TRBV19
CDR3nt: TGCAGCGGGGCAGGGGGCCGAAACACTGAAGCTTTCTTT; CDR3aa: CSGAGGRNTEAFF; d_gene: TRBD1; abundance: NA; j_gene: TRBJ1-1; v_gene: TRBV29-1
CDR3nt: TGTGCCAGTAGCCCGCCGGAGCTGAACACTGAAGCTTTCTTT; CDR3aa: CASSPPELNTEAFF; d_gene: NA; abundance: NA; j_gene: TRBJ1-1; v_gene: TRBV19
CDR3nt: TGTGCCAGTAGTACCGGGACAGGGTGGTGGCCCCAGCATTTT; CDR3aa: CASSTGTGWWPQHF; d_gene: TRBD1; abundance: medium-sized; j_gene: TRBJ1-5; v_gene: TRBV19
CDR3nt: TGTGCCACCAGCAGAGATAATACCCCCGGGTCGCATGGCTACACCTTC; CDR3aa: CATSRDNTPGSHGYTF; d_gene: NA; abundance: NA; j_gene: TRBJ1-2; v_gene: TRBV15